This TCR beta chain was captured in a study of post-analysis software for immune sequencing data. The TCR beta cDNA libraries contained unique molecular identifiers. Via MiXCR, TCRdb re-called the PCR reads, giving one row per CDR3 protein. The data show under 900,000 distinct CDR3 sequences, roughly 50% seen once. Sequenced sample: blood. The TCR originated in a girl aged 5 to 17 with multiple sclerosis.

CDR3 DNA: TGTGCCAGCAGCTTAGGGACTAGCGGGGGATCCCTCGAGCAGTACTTC. Its translation: CASSLGTSGGSLEQYF. The V gene is TRBV7-6, the J gene TRBJ2-7; 13 nucleotides agree with TRBD2. The junction had 6 bases not matched to a gene; V was cut back by 1 base and J by 6 bases. The CDR3 covers 16 residues. Germline V gene sequence: CDR1 SGHVS, CDR2 FNYEAQ.